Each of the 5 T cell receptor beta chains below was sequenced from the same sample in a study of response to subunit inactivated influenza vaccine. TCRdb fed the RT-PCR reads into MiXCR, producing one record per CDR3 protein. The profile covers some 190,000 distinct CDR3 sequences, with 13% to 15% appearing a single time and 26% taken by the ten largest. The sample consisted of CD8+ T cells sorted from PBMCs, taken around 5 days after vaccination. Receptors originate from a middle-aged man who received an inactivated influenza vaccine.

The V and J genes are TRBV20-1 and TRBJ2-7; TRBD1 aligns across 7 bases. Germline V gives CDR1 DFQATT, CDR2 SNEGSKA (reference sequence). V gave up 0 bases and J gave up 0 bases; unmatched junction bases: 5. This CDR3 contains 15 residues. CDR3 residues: CSARDVTGSSYEQYF. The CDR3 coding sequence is TGCAGTGCTAGAGATGTGACAGGGAGCTCCTACGAGCAGTACTTC.

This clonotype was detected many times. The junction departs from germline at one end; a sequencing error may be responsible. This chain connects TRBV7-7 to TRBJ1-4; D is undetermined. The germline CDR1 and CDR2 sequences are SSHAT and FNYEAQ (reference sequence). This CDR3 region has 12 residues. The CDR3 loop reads CASSFHLEKLFF. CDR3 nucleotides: TGTGCTAGCAGCTTCCATCTTGAAAAACTGTTTTTT.

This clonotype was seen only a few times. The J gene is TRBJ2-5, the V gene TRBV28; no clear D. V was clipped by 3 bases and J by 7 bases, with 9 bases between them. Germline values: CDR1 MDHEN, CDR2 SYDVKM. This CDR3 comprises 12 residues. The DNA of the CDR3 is TGTGCCAGCAGTTTCGTCCGTGGGACCCAGTACTTC. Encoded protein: CASSFVRGTQYF.

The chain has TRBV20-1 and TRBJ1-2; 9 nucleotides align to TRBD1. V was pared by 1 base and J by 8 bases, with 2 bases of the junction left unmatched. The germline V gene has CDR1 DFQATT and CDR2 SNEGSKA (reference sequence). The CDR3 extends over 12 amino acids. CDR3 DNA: TGCAGTGCTAGAGGGACAGGGGAAGGCTACACCTTC. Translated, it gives CSARGTGEGYTF.

CDR3 sequence (DNA): TGCAGTGCACAGAACCTTAATCAGCCCCAGCATTTT. Protein product: CSAQNLNQPQHF. This sequence joins TRBV20-1 and TRBJ1-5; D unclear. V lost 6 bases, J lost 4 bases, and 10 bases lay in between. Germline-derived CDR1 and CDR2 are DFQATT and SNEGSKA (reference sequence). This CDR3 comprises 12 residues.